This TCR beta chain came from a study of CD8+CD57+ T cells in acquired aplastic anemia (dated by TCRdb to between 2017 and 2018). About the study as a whole: A mean of around 3.3 ug of DNA, ranging from 0.2 to 27.4 ug, was extracted from sorted CD4+ and CD8+ cells. CD8+CD57+ expansion was defined as a frequency above the mean frequency observed in healthy subjects.

Trimming accounts for 7 bases at V and 6 bases at J, while the number of junction bases matched to no gene is 8. The CDR3 runs 14 amino acids, cysteine and phenylalanine included. CDR3 DNA only is kept here, 42 bases in frame from base 1. TCR beta VDJ combination and CDR3 sequence profiling used genomic DNA as the template. TCR repertoire sequencing was run on an Illumina HiSeq 2000. The original methods were these. TRBV/TRBJ rearrangement plots, CDR3 size and DJ length profiles, and Simpson's diversity index were used to evaluate the repertoires. Whichever DNA sequence was most abundant in the deep sequencing data was defined as the immunodominant clone. CDR3 amino acid sequences were screened for sharing across subjects and compared with published repertoires and the VDJdb database. TCRdb reran the public reads through fastp at Q25 and MiXCR, keeping productive beta chains. Rows matching on CDR3 protein sequence are summarized as one entry with the most common DNA and genes. These V and J calls rely on TCRdb rather than the paper's analysis. Recorded for this sample are fewer than 300,000 distinct CDR3 sequences; about 80% of them occurred a single time. In total, the top ten clones hold roughly two fifths of the sample.

Flow cytometry had shown CD8+CD57+ cell expansion in the patients selected for sequencing. All patients had severe acquired aplastic anemia diagnosed by International Study of Aplastic Anemia and Agranulocytosis and Camitta criteria. At the time blood was sampled, none of the patients had received any therapy. TCR repertoires of sorted CD4+ and CD8+ blood T cells from severe aplastic anemia patients and healthy subjects were deep-sequenced in the study. Patients were enrolled under clinicaltrials.gov protocols 00001620, 01623167, 00001397, 00071045, 00081523 and 00961064 in the USA. Ficoll-Paque density gradient centrifugation was used to isolate peripheral blood mononuclear cells. CD4+ and CD8+ T cells were sorted by FACS or magnetic beads before DNA extraction. With regard to this clonotype: Its antigen is still unknown. No much larger clone exists at a distance of one base, and base qualities are not known.

What the work shows at the level of the full study, not this receptor alone: Although roughly 30 CD8+ CDR3 sequences were shared by patients and controls, these sequences appeared highly expressed in patients and within the immunodominant clones of patients. CD8+ Simpson's diversity did not differ significantly between patients and healthy controls (P=0.060).

The receptor was isolated from a human donor with aplastic anemia. Sample: sorted CD4+, CD8+, or CD8+CD57+ T cells (not recorded which) from PBMCs. The chain was built from TRBV12-3 or TRBV12-4 and TRBJ2-3, with TRBD2 matching 9 junction bases. The CDR3 corresponds to CASTEAGGPDTQYF. The DNA sequence reads TGTGCCAGCACGGAAGCGGGAGGTCCCGATACGCAGTATTTT.